This TCR beta chain is from a study of CD8+CD57+ T cells in acquired aplastic anemia (dated 2018 in TCRdb). Describing the broader study: On average, sorted CD4+ and CD8+ cells yielded around 3.5 ug of extracted DNA, with a range of about 0.19 to 30 ug. CD8+CD57+ expansion was defined as frequency above the mean frequency observed in healthy subjects.

Patients chosen for sequencing had shown expansion of CD8+CD57+ cells by flow cytometry. Every patient had a diagnosis of severe acquired aplastic anemia based on International Study of Aplastic Anemia and Agranulocytosis and Camitta criteria. No therapy had been received by the patients at the time of blood sampling. In the study, sorted CD4+ and CD8+ blood T cells from patients with severe aplastic anemia and from healthy subjects underwent deep sequencing of TCR repertoires. Patients were enrolled under clinicaltrials.gov protocols 00001620, 01623167, 00001397, 00071045, 00081523 and 00961064 in the USA. Ficoll-Paque density gradient centrifugation was used to isolate peripheral blood mononuclear cells. Before DNA extraction, CD4+ and CD8+ T cells were sorted with FACS or magnetic beads. Genomic DNA served as template for TCR beta VDJ combination and CDR3 sequence profiling. An Illumina HiSeq 2000 was the platform used for TCR repertoire sequencing. The original pipeline was this. Repertoires were assessed using TRBV/TRBJ rearrangement plots, CDR3 size and DJ length profiles, and Simpson's diversity index. The most abundant DNA sequence in the deep sequencing data was defined as the immunodominant clone. CDR3 amino acid sequences were screened for sharing across subjects and were compared with published repertoires and the VDJdb database. The public reads were quality trimmed at Q25 with fastp and then assembled into clones with MiXCR by TCRdb, keeping productive beta chains. Every CDR3 protein is listed once, alongside the most common genes and DNA of its rows. The V and J calls reflect TCRdb's pipeline rather than the authors' work. The sample profile shows 190,000 or so distinct CDR3 sequences; less than 50% of them were found once. The ten largest clones add up to about 1.8% of the sample.

A note on this clonotype: This clone's antigen is unknown. No base quality values were provided; no much bigger clone lies one nucleotide off.

Points the paper makes about the study in general: Around 28 CD8+ CDR3 sequences were found to be shared between patients and controls, but these sequences appeared to be highly expressed in patients and within the immunodominant clones of the patients. Between patients and healthy controls, no significant difference in CD8+ Simpson's diversity was found (P=0.060).

The sequenced sample consisted of sorted CD4+, CD8+, or CD8+CD57+ T cells (not recorded which) from PBMCs. The TCR sequence derives from a human donor with aplastic anemia.

The nucleotide sequence is TGCAGTGCTAGCGAGGACGAAGTCAATCAGCCCCAGCATTTT. This is translated as CSASEDEVNQPQHF. This chain joins TRBV20-1 to TRBJ1-5, with no confidently assigned D gene. Spanning cysteine to phenylalanine, the CDR3 consists of 14 amino acids. The only DNA kept is the CDR3, 42 bases in frame from the first base. V and J lose 3 bases and 3 bases, and a span of 12 bases separates them. Sequences DFQATT (CDR1) and SNEGSKA (CDR2) are obtained from the germline V gene (reference sequence).